The sequence of this T cell receptor (beta chain) was determined in a study of tumor-infiltrating lymphocytes in primary liver carcinoma. The wider study: Those sampled were patients whose primary liver carcinoma was treated by surgical resection. The patients, men and women alike, were aged 30 to 69 years.

As for this clonotype: Its antigen is still unknown.

Using a constant-region primer together with ProtoScript II reverse transcriptase, TCR beta cDNA was made from around 0.55 ug of total RNA. Generation of the TCR beta libraries relied on three nested multiplex PCR rounds using slightly modified ARM-PCR. The first two PCR rounds used TRBV1-TRBV30 primers with a Cbeta primer, 10 cycles each. Using its own MiXCR run on the multiplex PCR reads, TCRdb lists one record per CDR3 protein. Of hundreds of thousands of distinct CDR3 sequences in the sample, roughly 60% are singletons; the top ten hold 15% to 20%. Researchers drew blood RNA from unsorted whole blood and extracted germline DNA as well. CDR1 and CDR2 from the germline V gene are SQVTM and ANQGSEA. This CDR3 spans 14 amino acids. The V end was cut by 3 bases, the J end by 14 bases, with 23 bases between. Study outcomes and limitations: Tumor-adjacent and tumor-blood pairs overlapped less than tumor region pairs did. Blood trailed tumors significantly in top-250-clone fraction (p = 0.039).

The genes are TRBV29-1 and TRBJ2-1; no clear D. Sequencing input: peripheral blood. The sequence was collected from a woman in her 30s with primary liver carcinoma and hepatitis B virus infection. The chain's CDR3 is CSVEGTRKSVVEFF. The CDR3 DNA reads as TGCAGCGTTGAGGGCACAAGGAAGAGTGTGGTGGAGTTCTTC.